This T cell receptor beta chain was sequenced in a study of blood T cell repertoires in COVID-19. The overall study: COVID-19 samples, acute and convalescent, were from the United States, Italy and Spain. Sample material is recorded as cDNA or gDNA derived from T cells, B-cell-depleted T cells, or PBMCs.

This clone was seen ten or more times. At the DNA level, this CDR3 is encoded by other sequences in the same sample as well. Assay: immunoSEQ multiplex PCR; the TCRdb copy retains only in-frame clones and omits some. Counted here are hundreds of thousands of clones, 89% occurring once; the ten biggest clones make up about 9.9%. Germline V gene data show CDR1 as ENHRY and CDR2 as SYGVKD. This CDR3 contains 14 residues. Trimming shortened V by 2 bases and J by 0 bases, and 7 bases separated the two germline ends. Recruits, aged roughly 18 to 100 years, lived in under 25 US areas. Donors in Cohort 3 who had recovered were those with two negative PCRs, healthcare professional clearance, or resolution of their symptoms.

The rearrangement links TRBV10-3 to TRBJ1-1; D not certain. Input material: PBMCs or T cells enriched from blood (not recorded which). The origin of this receptor is a woman aged 35 to 49 who had recovered from COVID-19. The chain's CDR3 is CAISEPTLNTEAFF. The DNA of the CDR3 is TGTGCCATCAGTGAGCCTACCCTGAACACTGAAGCTTTCTTT.